These 32 T cell receptor beta chains came from one sample sequenced in a study of T cell responses to AZD1222 COVID-19 vaccine. Data came from immunoSEQ multiplex PCR; TCRdb stores just in-frame clones and leaves some out. The data show under 150,000 clones, with around 90% seen just once and 7.5% to 9.5% held by the top ten. The starting material was peripheral blood, obtained on day 0 of AZD1222 vaccination. The receptors shown here come from an adult in good health.

This clone was detected only a few times. V and J are TRBV19 and TRBJ2-2, with 12 nucleotides matching TRBD2. V lost 1 base to trimming and J lost 6 bases; unmatched junction nucleotides: 9. Germline-derived CDR1 and CDR2 are LNHDA and SQIVND (reference sequence). The CDR3 covers 18 residues. The chain's CDR3 is CASSIASSGGGPAGELFF. CDR3 in DNA: TGTGCCAGTAGTATAGCTTCTAGCGGGGGGGGCCCGGCCGGGGAGCTGTTTTTT. Full variable domain (outside the CDR3, taken from reference TRBV19 and TRBJ2-2): DGGITQSPKYLFRKEGQNVTLSCEQNLNHDAMYWYRQDPGQGLRLIYYSQIVNDFQKGDIAEGYSVSREKKESFPLTVTSAQKNPTAFYLCASSIASSGGGPAGELFFGEGSRLTVL.

The V and J genes are TRBV3-1 (or the pseudogene TRBV3-2) and TRBJ2-7, with D unresolved. Trimming pared 0 bases from V and 3 bases from J, leaving 18 bases between. The CDR3 is 17 amino acids. Germline CDR1 and CDR2: LGHDT and YNNKEL (reference sequence). CDR3 protein: CASSQDLSYPLFYEQYF. The CDR3 coding sequence is TGTGCCAGCAGCCAAGACCTAAGTTACCCACTATTCTACGAGCAGTACTTC.

The chain combines TRBV20-1 with TRBJ2-1; either TRBD1 or TRBD2 may fit D (5 bases each). Deletions cut 6 bases from V and 10 bases from J, with 13 bases between. This CDR3 is built from 11 residues. The germline CDR1 and CDR2 sequences are DFQATT and SNEGSKA (reference sequence). The CDR3 region has the DNA TGCAGTGCCAAGGGACGATCAGAGCAGTTCTTC. Encoded protein: CSAKGRSEQFF.

J is TRBJ2-1 and V is TRBV18; 9 positions agree with TRBD2. The germline V gene has CDR1 KGHSH and CDR2 LQKENI. V was clipped by 3 bases and J by 2 bases; unmatched bases: 2. The CDR3 sequence is 15 residues long. CDR3 sequence: CASSPQRGAYNEQFF. The CDR3 nucleotides are TGTGCCAGCTCACCTCAGCGGGGGGCCTACAATGAGCAGTTCTTC.

The rearrangement uses TRBV28 and TRBJ1-6, with D perhaps matching TRBD1 (6 bases). Trimming removed 6 bases at V and 10 bases at J, with 16 bases between. Germline lookup yields CDR1 MDHEN and CDR2 SYDVKM. This CDR3 is 14 amino acids long. As DNA, the CDR3 is TGTGCCAGCAGCCCTCGGGGGCTAGCGTCACCCCTCCACTTT. This encodes CASSPRGLASPLHF.

The V and J genes are TRBV10-3 and TRBJ2-7, with 8 positions matching TRBD1. V shed 4 bases, J shed 1 base, and the junction held 6 bases outside the gene matches. The CDR3 is 15 amino acids. Per the germline V gene, CDR1 is ENHRY and CDR2 is SYGVKD. CDR3 loop: CAISGDRRTSYEQYF. The CDR3 DNA is TGTGCCATCAGTGGGGACAGGAGGACTTCCTACGAGCAGTACTTC.

The rearrangement links TRBV11-2 to TRBJ2-1; D gene ambiguous. Germline CDR1 and CDR2: SGHAT and FQNNGV. The V and J ends lost 5 bases and 0 bases respectively, with 5 bases between them. The CDR3 is 13 residues long. CDR3 coding DNA: TGTGCCAGCAGCCCCAGCTCCTACAATGAGCAGTTCTTC. Protein: CASSPSSYNEQFF.

In this sample, this clone turned up once. The chain is built from TRBV3-1 (or the pseudogene TRBV3-2) and TRBJ1-3, with D perhaps TRBD1 (5 bases). The V gene lost 1 base and the J gene lost 4 bases, with 17 bases spanning the gap. This CDR3 comprises 17 residues. The germline gives CDR1 LGHDT, CDR2 YNNKEL (reference sequence). The CDR3 DNA follows: TGTGCCAGCAGCCAAGGAGGGACCCTCCTGGGGGGAAACACCATATATTTT. This gives the protein CASSQGGTLLGGNTIYF.

The V gene is TRBV5-1, the J gene TRBJ1-1, with a tentative D call TRBD1 (5 bases). The length of the CDR3 is 18 residues. CDR1 is SGHRS and CDR2 is YFSETQ in the germline V gene. V was pared by 0 bases and J by 8 bases, with 26 bases between. CDR3 region: CASSLDARVGLSAQEAFF. The CDR3 DNA is TGCGCCAGCAGCTTGGACGCCAGGGTTGGATTAAGTGCTCAAGAAGCTTTCTTT.

The rearrangement uses TRBV30 and TRBJ2-2; D gene ambiguous. This CDR3 has 12 amino acids. V lost 3 bases to trimming and J lost 6 bases, with 8 bases between them. The germline V gene has CDR1 GTSNPN and CDR2 SVGIG (reference sequence). The CDR3 region has the DNA TGTGCCTGGAGGACCGGCCCCGGGGAGCTGTTTTTT. It encodes CAWRTGPGELFF.

This rearrangement joins TRBV5-4 to TRBJ2-3, with D possibly being TRBD1 (5 bases). This CDR3 is 15 amino acids long. CDR1 and CDR2 (germline): SGHNT, YYREEE (reference sequence). The V end was cut by 5 bases, the J end by 4 bases, with 17 bases between. As DNA, the CDR3 is TGTGCCAGCAGGCCCCAAACCAGGGTCGCAGATACGCAGTATTTT. This sequence encodes CASRPQTRVADTQYF.

This rearrangement joins TRBV7-6 to TRBJ2-7, with a tentative D call TRBD1 (5 bases). In germline, CDR1 is SGHVS, CDR2 FNYEAQ. V lost 5 bases to trimming and J lost 5 bases, with 19 bases between them. The CDR3 consists of 15 residues. CDR3: CASSHVLQGTNEQYF. CDR3 DNA sequence: TGTGCCAGCAGCCACGTCCTGCAGGGTACCAACGAGCAGTACTTC.

This clone has a single count. The rearrangement joins TRBV5-1 to TRBJ2-2; D is perhaps TRBD2 (6 bases). CDR1 SGHRS and CDR2 YFSETQ come from the germline V gene. V dropped 4 bases and J dropped 3 bases, with 13 bases sitting between them. CDR3 length: 15 amino acids. The CDR3 here is CASSPGGWDTGELFF. The CDR3, as DNA: TGCGCCAGCAGCCCCGGAGGGTGGGACACCGGGGAGCTGTTTTTT. The entire variable domain, with the rest obtained from reference TRBV5-1 and TRBJ2-2, is as follows: KAGVTQTPRYLIKTRGQQVTLSCSPISGHRSVSWYQQTPGQGLQFLFEYFSETQRNKGNFPGRFSGRQFSNSRSEMNVSTLELGDSALYLCASSPGGWDTGELFFGEGSRLTVL.

The chain links TRBV27 to TRBJ1-2, with a tentative D call TRBD1 (6 bases). CDR3 length: 13 residues. Deletions cut 6 bases from V and 5 bases from J, with 13 bases between. Germline loops: CDR1 MNHEY, CDR2 SMNVEV (reference sequence). Written as DNA, the CDR3 is TGTGCCAGCAGATTAGGACAGTTTTATGGCTACACCTTC. Its protein is CASRLGQFYGYTF.

The chain couples TRBV6-5 to TRBJ1-4, with 8 bases that match TRBD1. Germline trimming cut 2 bases from V and 10 bases from J; bases unmatched to any gene: 9. This CDR3 contains 15 residues. Per germline, CDR1 MNHEY and CDR2 SVGAGI. The CDR3 here is CASSYRQGPARKLFF. As DNA, the CDR3 is TGTGCCAGCAGTTACCGACAGGGGCCAGCGAGAAAACTGTTTTTT.

This clone was found once. This chain connects TRBV6-5 to TRBJ1-2, with TRBD1 matching 7 bases. V lost 0 bases and J lost 2; bases outside the gene matches: 3. Germline V lookup: CDR1 MNHEY, CDR2 SVGAGI. The length of the CDR3 is 15 residues. The CDR3 coding sequence is TGTGCCAGCAGTTACTCACAGGGGCAGAACTATGGCTACACCTTC. Translation gives CASSYSQGQNYGYTF.

The chain couples TRBV28 to TRBJ1-2; TRBD1 might be the D (6 bases). Trimming shortened V by 2 bases and J by 7 bases, and 11 bases separated the two germline ends. Germline V CDR1 and CDR2: MDHEN, SYDVKM. This CDR3 region has 13 residues. CDR3 region: CASSLGGALGYTF. In DNA, the CDR3 is TGTGCCAGCAGTTTAGGGGGGGCGCTTGGCTACACCTTC.

The chain has TRBV6-6 and TRBJ2-2; possibly TRBD1 for D (5 bases). CDR3 length: 13 amino acids. CDR1 MNHNY and CDR2 SVGAGI come from the germline V gene (reference sequence). Trimming took off 7 bases at V and 4 bases at J, with 10 bases between the two ends. The chain's CDR3 is CASNPRATGELFF. The CDR3 bases are TGTGCCAGCAACCCCAGGGCCACCGGGGAGCTGTTTTTT.

The sample holds a few counts of this clone. The gene calls are TRBV9 and TRBJ1-6; a weak D match, TRBD1 (5 bases). V dropped 0 bases and J dropped 7 bases, with 8 bases sitting between them. Germline V CDR1 and CDR2: SGDLS, YYNGEE. The CDR3 spans 14 residues. The CDR3 bases are TGTGCCAGCAGCGTAGGCAGGGAAAATTCACCCCTCCACTTT. This translates into CASSVGRENSPLHF.

The chain employs TRBV2 and TRBJ1-1, with D unresolved. V was cut by 4 bases and J by 3 bases, with 12 bases left in between. The CDR3 has 14 amino acids. The germline V gene has CDR1 SNHLY and CDR2 FYNNEI. Here the CDR3 DNA reads TGTGCCAGCAGTGTCGACCCTCAGGACACTGAAGCTTTCTTT. This gives the protein CASSVDPQDTEAFF.

This clone appeared a single time. The J gene is TRBJ1-5, the V gene TRBV28; a weak D match, TRBD1 (5 bases). The germline V gene has CDR1 MDHEN and CDR2 SYDVKM. The CDR3 contains 14 residues. Trimming removed 3 bases from V and 6 bases from J, with 12 bases in between. The CDR3 DNA is TGTGCCAGCAGTTTTGGGGCCCTTGGTCAGCCCCAGCATTTT. It yields the protein CASSFGALGQPQHF.

The chain employs TRBV28 and TRBJ2-7, with 11 bases that match TRBD2. Germline trimming cut 6 bases from V and 4 bases from J; bases unmatched to any gene: 11. The germline CDR1 and CDR2 sequences are MDHEN and SYDVKM. CDR3 length: 16 residues. The CDR3: CASRGTPGLAEYEQYF. CDR3 coding DNA: TGTGCCAGCAGAGGGACCCCGGGACTAGCGGAATACGAGCAGTACTTC.

The gene calls are TRBV19 and TRBJ1-5, with D possibly being TRBD1 (5 bases). This CDR3 is built from 13 residues. Trimming removed 7 bases at V and 6 bases at J, with 13 bases between. Germline CDR1 LNHDA, CDR2 SQIVND (reference sequence). The CDR3 bases are TGTGCCAGTACCCTTCGGGGGGGTCAGCCCCAGCATTTT. It translates to CASTLRGGQPQHF.

The chain carries TRBV9 and TRBJ2-1; 7 bases line up with TRBD1. The CDR3 runs to 15 residues. The V and J ends lost 0 bases and 0 bases, in that order; junction bases with no gene match: 0. In germline, CDR1 is SGDLS, CDR2 YYNGEE. CDR3 coding DNA: TGTGCCAGCAGCGTAGGACAGGGCTCCTACAATGAGCAGTTCTTC. Translating it yields CASSVGQGSYNEQFF.

V and J are TRBV9 and TRBJ2-3; D gene unclear. V was trimmed by 4 bases and J by 11 bases, leaving 17 bases between them. CDR3 length equals 13 residues. In germline, CDR1 is SGDLS, CDR2 YYNGEE. Here the CDR3 DNA reads TGTGCCAGCAGCACCCGACTGGGCCGCGAGCAGTATTTT. This gives the protein CASSTRLGREQYF.

This clone has only one observation. This chain links TRBV9 with TRBJ2-3; D assignment may be TRBD1 or TRBD2 (6 bases each). Germline CDR1 SGDLS, CDR2 YYNGEE. The CDR3 sequence is 13 residues long. V gave up 1 base and J gave up 5 bases, with 8 bases separating them. The CDR3 reads CASSVRGVDTQYF. The CDR3, as DNA: TGTGCCAGCAGCGTAAGGGGGGTAGATACGCAGTATTTT.

The chain combines TRBV27 with TRBJ2-1, with 8 bases aligning to TRBD2. The CDR3 totals 13 residues. CDR1 and CDR2 (germline): MNHEY, SMNVEV (reference sequence). V shed 8 bases, J shed 8 bases, and the junction held 8 bases outside the gene matches. The CDR3 DNA reads TGTGCCAGCTCCGGGGGGGCGACGGATGAGCAGTTCTTC. Residues: CASSGGATDEQFF.

The chain is built from TRBV5-1 and TRBJ1-1; 7 positions match TRBD1. The CDR3 runs 17 residues. Germline CDR1 and CDR2: SGHRS and YFSETQ. The trim removed 3 bases at V and 0 bases at J, leaving 11 bases unmatched. The CDR3 DNA sequence: TGCGCCAGCAGCTCCGGAGGGGGCAGGAGAATGAACACTGAAGCTTTCTTT. It is translated as CASSSGGGRRMNTEAFF.

The gene calls are TRBV11-3 and TRBJ2-3; 7 bases match TRBD1. Germline V lookup: CDR1 SGHNT, CDR2 YENEEA. The CDR3 runs to 15 residues. Trimming removed 2 bases from V and 3 bases from J; junction bases left unmatched: 5. CDR3 DNA: TGTGCCAGCAGCTTAAACAGGGGAACTACAGATACGCAGTATTTT. Translating it yields CASSLNRGTTDTQYF.

J is TRBJ1-2 and V is TRBV28; the match to TRBD1 covers 7 bases. The V segment lost 8 bases and the J segment 4 bases; nucleotides outside the gene matches: 16. The germline gives CDR1 MDHEN, CDR2 SYDVKM. This CDR3 is 16 amino acids long. The CDR3 loop is CASALGQTSISYGYTF. The CDR3 bases are TGTGCCAGCGCCTTGGGACAGACATCCATTTCCTATGGCTACACCTTC.

Here the CDR3 DNA reads TGCGCCAGCAGTGATTATAAGGGCTATGGCTACACCTTC. This gives the protein CASSDYKGYGYTF. The J gene is TRBJ1-2, the V gene TRBV10-1; no reliable D call. CDR3 length equals 13 residues. Trimming stripped 3 bases from V and 4 bases from J, with 9 bases between. Per germline, CDR1 WNHNN and CDR2 SYGVQD (reference sequence).

The chain recombines TRBV3-1 (or the pseudogene TRBV3-2) with TRBJ2-7, with a possible D match to TRBD2 (5 bases). The CDR3 totals 11 residues. Germline lookup yields CDR1 LGHDT and CDR2 YNNKEL (reference sequence). Trimming cost V 5 bases and J 6 bases, with 8 bases left between them. CDR3 residues: CASSGRAEQYF. The CDR3 region has the DNA TGTGCCAGCAGCGGGCGGGCCGAGCAGTACTTC.